These T cell receptor beta chains were read from a single sample in a study of blood T cell repertoires in COVID-19. Assay used: immunoSEQ multiplex PCR; TCRdb lists only in-frame clones, some missing. The table includes about 140,000 clones, over 60% detected once. Sequenced input: peripheral blood. The receptor set was obtained from a man aged 45 to 65 with acute or convalescent COVID-19. Both conserved end residues are part of each CDR3. A D gene is named only where the DNA matches it firmly. Rows may omit the clone size; those that give it use once, few, many or a size class.

abundance	v_gene	j_gene	d_gene	CDR3nt	CDR3aa
few	TRBV6-5	TRBJ2-7	-	TGTGCCAGCAGTTACTCAACCGCCCTTCGGGAGCAGTACTTC	CASSYSTALREQYF
-	TRBV20-1	TRBJ1-2	TRBD1	TGCAGTGCCATGACAGGGAATGGCTACACCTTC	CSAMTGNGYTF
few	TRBV5-6	TRBJ1-2	-	TGTGCCAGCAGCTTGACGGCAGGGGCTATCTATGGCTACACCTTC	CASSLTAGAIYGYTF
-	TRBV9	TRBJ2-3	TRBD1	TGTGCCAGCAGCGTTCAGGCAGGGGGCCCGGATACGCAGTATTTT	CASSVQAGGPDTQYF
-	TRBV27	TRBJ1-4	TRBD1	TGTGCCAGCAGTTCGGGACAGGGGTACGAAAAACTGTTTTTT	CASSSGQGYEKLFF
-	TRBV20-1	TRBJ2-5	-	TGCAGTGCTAATCAGCGGGAGACCCAGTACTTC	CSANQRETQYF
-	TRBV2	TRBJ1-5	-	TGTGCCAGCAAAGCTAGCAATCAGCCCCAGCATTTT	CASKASNQPQHF
few	TRBV5-1	TRBJ1-4	TRBD1	TGCGCCAGCAGCTGGGGACAGGTATCAACTAATGAAAAACTGTTTTTT	CASSWGQVSTNEKLFF
many	TRBV19	TRBJ1-1	-	TGTGCCAGTAGTATAACGTCGCTGAGTGAGGGAGCTTTCTTT	CASSITSLSEGAFF
-	TRBV29-1	TRBJ1-1	TRBD1	TGCAGCGTTACTCAGGGGGCAGGAGGGGCTTTCTTT	CSVTQGAGGAFF
-	TRBV5-4	TRBJ1-2	TRBD1	TGTGCCAGCAGCCAAGGGACAGGAGGCTACACCTTC	CASSQGTGGYTF
-	TRBV27	TRBJ2-7	-	TGTGCCAGCAGTTTATTCCCACAGGGGACTGAGCAGTACTTC	CASSLFPQGTEQYF